This TCR beta chain emerged from a study of cytomegalovirus exposure and HLA in healthy donors. Overall study: In an early release, HLA-typed donors contributed roughly 85 million unique TCR sequences. Overall study results and limits: In a later analysis, TCR beta V- and J-gene trimming was associated with a missense DCLRE1C variant. Immune exposure data for these donors was limited to CMV serostatus.

Germline V CDR1 and CDR2: SNHLY, FYNNEI. This CDR3 is built from 18 residues. J was trimmed by 2 bases and V by 3 bases; bases with no gene match: 9. This PCR relied on a set of 60 Vbeta primers and 13 Jbeta primers. Repertoires were generated with immunoSEQ multiplex PCR, while TCRdb's copy carries only in-frame clones and drops some. The data contain 130,000 to 150,000 clones, about four fifths of them seen just once; the ten biggest clones take up around 4.1%. Note on this clone: As yet, its antigen is unknown.

Sequenced: PBMCs. The receptor's source is a man in his forties or fifties in good health and CMV-seronegative. The J gene is TRBJ2-3, the V gene TRBV2, with 12 bases matching TRBD2. The CDR3 nucleotides read TGTGCCAGCAGTGAGGAGGGTGGACTAGCGGGGTTCACAGATACGCAGTATTTT. It is translated as CASSEEGGLAGFTDTQYF.